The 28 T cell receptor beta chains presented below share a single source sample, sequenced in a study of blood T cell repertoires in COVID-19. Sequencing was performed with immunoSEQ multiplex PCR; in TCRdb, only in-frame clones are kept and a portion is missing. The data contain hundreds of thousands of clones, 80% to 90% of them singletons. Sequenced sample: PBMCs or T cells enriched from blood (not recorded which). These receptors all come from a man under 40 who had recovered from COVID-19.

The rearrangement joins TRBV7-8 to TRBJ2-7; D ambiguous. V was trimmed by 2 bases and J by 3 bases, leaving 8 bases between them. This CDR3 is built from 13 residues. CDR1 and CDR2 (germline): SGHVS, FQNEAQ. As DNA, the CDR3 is TGTGCCAGCAGCTTATTTTTCCGCTACGAGCAGTACTTC. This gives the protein CASSLFFRYEQYF.

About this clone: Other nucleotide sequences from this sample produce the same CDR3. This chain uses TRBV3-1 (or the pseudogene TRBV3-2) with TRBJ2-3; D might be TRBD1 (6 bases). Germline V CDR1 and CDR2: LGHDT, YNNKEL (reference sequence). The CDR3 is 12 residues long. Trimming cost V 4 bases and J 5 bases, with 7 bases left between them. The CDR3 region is CASSLQGDTQYF. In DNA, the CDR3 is TGTGCCAGCAGCCTACAGGGAGATACGCAGTATTTT.

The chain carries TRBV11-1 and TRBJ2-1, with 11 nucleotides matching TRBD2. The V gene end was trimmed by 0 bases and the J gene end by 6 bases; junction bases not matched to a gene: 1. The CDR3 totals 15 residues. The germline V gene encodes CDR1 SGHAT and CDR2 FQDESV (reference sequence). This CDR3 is CASSLALAGANEQFF. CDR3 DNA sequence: TGTGCCAGCAGCTTAGCACTAGCGGGAGCCAATGAGCAGTTCTTC.

CDR3 in amino acids: CSANGLKQETQYF. The DNA for the CDR3 is TGCAGCGCCAACGGTCTCAAACAAGAGACCCAGTACTTC. The chain links TRBV29-1 to TRBJ2-5; D unclear. Trimming pared 7 bases from V and 2 bases from J, leaving 14 bases between. CDR1 and CDR2 from the germline V gene are SQVTM and ANQGSEA. CDR3 size: 13 residues. Complete variable domain (other parts from reference TRBV29-1 and TRBJ2-5): SAVISQKPSRDICQRGTSLTIQCQVDSQVTMMFWYRQQPGQSLTLIATANQGSEATYESGFVIDKFPISRPNLTFSTLTVSNMSPEDSSIYLCSANGLKQETQYFGPGTRLLVL.

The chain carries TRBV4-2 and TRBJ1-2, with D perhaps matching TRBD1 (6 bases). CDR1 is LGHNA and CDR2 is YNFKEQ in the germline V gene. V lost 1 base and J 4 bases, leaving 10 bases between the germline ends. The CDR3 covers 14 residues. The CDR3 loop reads CASSQGQGPYGYTF. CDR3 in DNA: TGTGCCAGCAGCCAAGGGCAGGGGCCCTATGGCTACACCTTC.

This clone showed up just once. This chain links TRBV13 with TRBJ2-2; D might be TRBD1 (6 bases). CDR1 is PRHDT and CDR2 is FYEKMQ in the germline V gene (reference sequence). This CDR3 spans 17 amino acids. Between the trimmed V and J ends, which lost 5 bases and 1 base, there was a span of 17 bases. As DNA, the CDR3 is TGTGCCAGCAGCCCCCGCGGCAGGGGCCGGAACACCGGGGAGCTGTTTTTT. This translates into CASSPRGRGRNTGELFF.

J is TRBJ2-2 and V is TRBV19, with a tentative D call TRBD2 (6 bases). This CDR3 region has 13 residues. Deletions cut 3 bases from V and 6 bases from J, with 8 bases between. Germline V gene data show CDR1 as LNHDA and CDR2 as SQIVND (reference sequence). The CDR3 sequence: CASSIAGSGELFF. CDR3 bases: TGTGCCAGTAGTATTGCGGGGTCCGGGGAGCTGTTTTTT.

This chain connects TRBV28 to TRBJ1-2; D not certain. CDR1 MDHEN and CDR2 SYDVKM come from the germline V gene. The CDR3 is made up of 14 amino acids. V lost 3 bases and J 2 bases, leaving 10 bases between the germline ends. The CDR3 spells CASSFEWANYGYTF. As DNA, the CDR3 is TGTGCCAGCAGTTTTGAGTGGGCAAACTATGGCTACACCTTC.

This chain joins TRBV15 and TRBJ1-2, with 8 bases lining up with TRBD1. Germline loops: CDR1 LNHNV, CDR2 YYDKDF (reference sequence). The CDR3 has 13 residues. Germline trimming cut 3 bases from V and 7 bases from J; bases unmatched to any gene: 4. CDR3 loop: CATSRDRESGYTF. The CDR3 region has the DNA TGTGCCACCAGCAGGGACAGGGAATCTGGCTACACCTTC.

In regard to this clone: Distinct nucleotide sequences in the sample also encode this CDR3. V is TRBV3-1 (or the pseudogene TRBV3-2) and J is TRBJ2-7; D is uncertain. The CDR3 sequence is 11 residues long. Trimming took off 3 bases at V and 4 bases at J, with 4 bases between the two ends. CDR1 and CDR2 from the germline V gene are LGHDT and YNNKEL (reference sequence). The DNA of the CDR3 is TGTGCCAGCAGCCAGTCGTACGAGCAGTACTTC. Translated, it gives CASSQSYEQYF.

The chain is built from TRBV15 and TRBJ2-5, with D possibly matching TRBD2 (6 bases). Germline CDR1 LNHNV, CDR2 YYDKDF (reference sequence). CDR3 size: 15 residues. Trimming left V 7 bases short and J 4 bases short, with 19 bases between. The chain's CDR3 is CATIRSPGVAETQYF. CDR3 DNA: TGTGCCACCATACGTAGTCCGGGAGTGGCAGAGACCCAGTACTTC. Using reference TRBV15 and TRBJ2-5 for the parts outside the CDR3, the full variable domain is DAMVIQNPRYQVTQFGKPVTLSCSQTLNHNVMYWYQQKSSQAPKLLFHYYDKDFNNEADTPDNFQSRRPNTSFCFLDIRSPGLGDTAMYLCATIRSPGVAETQYFGPGTRLLVL.

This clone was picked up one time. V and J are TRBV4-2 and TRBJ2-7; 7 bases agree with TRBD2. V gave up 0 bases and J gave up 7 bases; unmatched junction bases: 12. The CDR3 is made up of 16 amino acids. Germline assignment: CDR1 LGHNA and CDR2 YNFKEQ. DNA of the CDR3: TGTGCCAGCAGCCAAGATCGTGGGGGAGGGCGTGGAGAGCAGTACTTC. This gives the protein CASSQDRGGGRGEQYF.

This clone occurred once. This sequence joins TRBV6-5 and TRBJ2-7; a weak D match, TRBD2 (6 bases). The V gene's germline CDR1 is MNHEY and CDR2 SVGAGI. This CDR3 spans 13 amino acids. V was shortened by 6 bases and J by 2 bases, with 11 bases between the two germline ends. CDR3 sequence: CASSRDWPYEQYF. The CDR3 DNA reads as TGTGCCAGCAGCCGGGACTGGCCCTACGAGCAGTACTTC.

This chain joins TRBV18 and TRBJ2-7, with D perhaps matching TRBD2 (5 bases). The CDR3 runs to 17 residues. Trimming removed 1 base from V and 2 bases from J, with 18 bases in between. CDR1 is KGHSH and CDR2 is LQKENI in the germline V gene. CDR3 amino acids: CASSPQQSGGTTYEQYF. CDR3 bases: TGTGCCAGCTCACCACAACAATCTGGAGGTACGACCTACGAGCAGTACTTC.

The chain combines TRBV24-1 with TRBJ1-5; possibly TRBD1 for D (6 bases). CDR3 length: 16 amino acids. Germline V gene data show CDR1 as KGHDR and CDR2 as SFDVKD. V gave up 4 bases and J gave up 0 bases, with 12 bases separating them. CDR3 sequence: CATSDGQQYSNQPQHF. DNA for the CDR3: TGTGCCACCAGTGACGGACAGCAATATAGCAATCAGCCCCAGCATTTT.

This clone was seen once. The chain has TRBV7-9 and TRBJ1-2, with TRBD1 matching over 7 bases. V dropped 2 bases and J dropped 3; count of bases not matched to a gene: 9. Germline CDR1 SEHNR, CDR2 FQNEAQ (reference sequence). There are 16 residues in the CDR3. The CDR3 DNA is TGTGCCAGCAGCTTAACGGACAGGATCAACGACTATGGCTACACCTTC. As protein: CASSLTDRINDYGYTF.

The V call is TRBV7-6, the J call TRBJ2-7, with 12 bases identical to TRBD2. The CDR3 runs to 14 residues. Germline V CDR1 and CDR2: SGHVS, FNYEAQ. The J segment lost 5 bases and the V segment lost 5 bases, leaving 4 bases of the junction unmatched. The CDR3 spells CASSPGLAGNEQYF. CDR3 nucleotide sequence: TGTGCCAGCAGCCCCGGACTAGCGGGAAACGAGCAGTACTTC.

The CDR3 nucleotides read TGTGCCAGCTCTTTCAGGCCGGCAGAGACCCAGTACTTC. Translating gives CASSFRPAETQYF. The chain joins TRBV18 to TRBJ2-5; no firm D call. CDR1 is KGHSH, CDR2 LQKENI, per germline. The CDR3 has 13 amino acids. V gave up 6 bases and J gave up 4 bases, with 12 bases separating them. The variable domain in full, completed from reference TRBV18 and TRBJ2-5, reads NAGVMQNPRHLVRRRGQEARLRCSPMKGHSHVYWYRQLPEEGLKFMVYLQKENIIDESGMPKERFSAEFPKEGPSILRIQQVVRGDSAAYFCASSFRPAETQYFGPGTRLLVL.

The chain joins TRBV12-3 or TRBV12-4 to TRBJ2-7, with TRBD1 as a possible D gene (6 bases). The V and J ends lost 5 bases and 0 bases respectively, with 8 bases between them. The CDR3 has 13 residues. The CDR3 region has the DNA TGTGCCAGCAGTGAGGACAGCTCCTACGAGCAGTACTTC. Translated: CASSEDSSYEQYF.

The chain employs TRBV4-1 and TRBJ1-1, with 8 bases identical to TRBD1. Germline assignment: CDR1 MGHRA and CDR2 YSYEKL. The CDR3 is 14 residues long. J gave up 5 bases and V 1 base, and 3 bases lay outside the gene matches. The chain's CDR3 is CASSQADRATEAFF. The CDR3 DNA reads TGCGCCAGCAGCCAAGCGGACAGGGCGACTGAAGCTTTCTTT.

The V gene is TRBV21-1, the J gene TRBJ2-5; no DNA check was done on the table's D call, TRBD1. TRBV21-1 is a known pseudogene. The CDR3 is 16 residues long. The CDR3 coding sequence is TGTGCCAGCAGCAAAAAGTGGACAGGGGTTGGAGAGACCCAGTACTTC. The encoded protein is CASSKKWTGVGETQYF.

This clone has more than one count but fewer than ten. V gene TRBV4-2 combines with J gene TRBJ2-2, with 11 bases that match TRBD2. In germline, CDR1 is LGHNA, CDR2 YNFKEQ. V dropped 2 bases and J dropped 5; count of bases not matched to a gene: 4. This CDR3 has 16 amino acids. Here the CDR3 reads CASSQPGTSGTGELFF. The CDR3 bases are TGTGCCAGCAGCCAACCCGGGACTAGCGGTACCGGGGAGCTGTTTTTT.

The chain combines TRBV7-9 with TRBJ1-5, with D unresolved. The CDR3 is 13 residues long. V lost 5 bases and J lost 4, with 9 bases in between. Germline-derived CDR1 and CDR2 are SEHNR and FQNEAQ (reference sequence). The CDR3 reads CASSPTGNQPQHF. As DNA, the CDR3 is TGTGCCAGCAGCCCCACGGGGAATCAGCCCCAGCATTTT.

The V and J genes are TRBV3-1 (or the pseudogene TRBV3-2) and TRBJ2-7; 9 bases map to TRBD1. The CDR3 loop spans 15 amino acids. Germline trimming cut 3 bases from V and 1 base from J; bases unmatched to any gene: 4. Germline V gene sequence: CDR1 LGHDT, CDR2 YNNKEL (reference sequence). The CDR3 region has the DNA TGTGCCAGCAGCCAGGGACAGGGACGGTCCTACGAGCAGTACTTC. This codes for CASSQGQGRSYEQYF.

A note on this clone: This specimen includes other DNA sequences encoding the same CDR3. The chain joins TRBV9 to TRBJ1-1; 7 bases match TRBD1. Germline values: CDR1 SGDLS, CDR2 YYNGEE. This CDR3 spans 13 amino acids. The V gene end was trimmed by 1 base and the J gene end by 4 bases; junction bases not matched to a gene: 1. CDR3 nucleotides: TGTGCCAGCAGCGTATCAGGGGGCACTGAAGCTTTCTTT. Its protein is CASSVSGGTEAFF.

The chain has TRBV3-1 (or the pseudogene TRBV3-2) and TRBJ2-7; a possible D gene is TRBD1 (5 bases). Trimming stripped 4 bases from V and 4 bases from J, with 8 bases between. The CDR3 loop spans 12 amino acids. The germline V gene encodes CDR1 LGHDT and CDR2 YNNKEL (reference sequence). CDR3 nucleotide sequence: TGTGCCAGCAGCCTCAGGGATTACGAGCAGTACTTC. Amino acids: CASSLRDYEQYF.

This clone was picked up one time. CDR3: CASSERGQMNTEAFF. The CDR3 region has the DNA TGTGCCAGCAGTGAAAGGGGACAGATGAACACTGAAGCTTTCTTT. The chain links TRBV2 to TRBJ1-1; 7 bases line up with TRBD1. This CDR3 spans 15 amino acids. Trimming took 2 bases from V and 0 from J; bases not matched to a gene: 3. The V gene's germline CDR1 is SNHLY and CDR2 FYNNEI.

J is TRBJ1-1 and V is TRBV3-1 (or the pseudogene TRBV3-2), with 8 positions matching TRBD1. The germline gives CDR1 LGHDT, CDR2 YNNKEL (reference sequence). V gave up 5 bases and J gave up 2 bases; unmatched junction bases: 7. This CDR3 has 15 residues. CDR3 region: CASSWTQGVNTEAFF. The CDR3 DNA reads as TGTGCCAGCAGCTGGACACAGGGGGTCAACACTGAAGCTTTCTTT.